This entry lists 17 T cell receptor beta chains sequenced from one sample in a study of T cell repertoires in cytomegalovirus infection. No antigen has been assigned to these receptors. TCRdb ran MiXCR on the reads and lists one entry per CDR3 protein. This sample has more than 30,000 distinct CDR3 sequences, with about 52% found just once. The sample here was CD8+ T cells from cultured PBMCs, taken from culture after CMV antigen stimulation. The receptors derive from a human donor in good health (CMV status not recorded). Some clones in this sample may be carry-over from other donors' samples.

In DNA, the CDR3 is TGTGCCAGCAGCTTAGGACAGACTTACAATGAGCAGTTCTTC. It yields the protein CASSLGQTYNEQFF. The chain uses TRBV7-6 and TRBJ2-1, with D perhaps matching TRBD1 (5 bases). V dropped 1 base and J dropped 4 bases, with 8 bases sitting between them. Germline V gene lookup returns CDR1 SGHVS and CDR2 FNYEAQ. CDR3 length equals 14 residues.

The chain is built from TRBV7-2 and TRBJ2-5; weak D call: TRBD2 (6 bases). The CDR3 sequence is 15 residues long. The germline gives CDR1 SGHTA, CDR2 FQGNSA. Trimming stripped 5 bases from V and 2 bases from J, with 15 bases between. The CDR3 protein is CASSPRGIQQETQYF. The DNA of the CDR3 is TGTGCCAGCAGCCCCCGCGGGATACAACAAGAGACCCAGTACTTC.

The CDR3 loop is CASSSLTGKTETQYF. For the CDR3, the DNA is TGTGCCAGCAGTTCTTTGACAGGGAAGACCGAGACCCAGTACTTC. The genes are TRBV11-2 and TRBJ2-5, with 7 bases that match TRBD1. CDR3 length: 15 residues. The germline gives CDR1 SGHAT, CDR2 FQNNGV. V shed 6 bases and J 5 bases; nucleotides not matched to a gene: 12.

This sequence joins TRBV13 and TRBJ2-5, with D tentatively TRBD2 (7 bases). There are 14 residues in the CDR3. V gave up 6 bases and J gave up 5 bases, with 16 bases separating them. Germline V gene data show CDR1 as PRHDT and CDR2 as FYEKMQ (reference sequence). The CDR3 loop reads CASRHRGGRETQYF. DNA for the CDR3: TGTGCCAGCAGACACCGCGGGGGCAGGGAGACCCAGTACTTC.

This clonotype was detected only a few times. This rearrangement joins TRBV10-3 to TRBJ1-1; the D gene is possibly TRBD1 (5 bases). Germline CDR1 reads ENHRY; CDR2 reads SYGVKD. This CDR3 has 15 amino acids. Trimming cost V 2 bases and J 11 bases, with 21 bases left between them. In DNA, the CDR3 is TGTGCCATCAGTGAGCCGGACGGACACCAACCGGGGGCTTTCTTT. It translates to CAISEPDGHQPGAFF.

The chain couples TRBV7-9 to TRBJ1-2; 9 nucleotides match TRBD1. CDR3 size: 15 residues. Germline assignment: CDR1 SEHNR and CDR2 FQNEAQ (reference sequence). J lost 4 bases, V lost 6 bases, and 9 bases had no gene match. CDR3 residues: CASRGGTGSFYGYTF. CDR3 nucleotide sequence: TGTGCCAGCAGGGGCGGGACAGGGAGCTTCTATGGCTACACCTTC.

The rearrangement joins TRBV7-4 to TRBJ2-7; possibly TRBD1 for D (6 bases). Germline V lookup: CDR1 SGHVT, CDR2 SQSDAQ. The CDR3 consists of 17 residues. With 1 base removed from V and 2 bases from J, the gap between germline ends came to 18 bases. The CDR3 sequence: CASSLGGSRRQAYEQYF. As DNA, the CDR3 is TGTGCCAGCAGCTTAGGGGGATCCCGGAGACAGGCCTACGAGCAGTACTTC.

The gene calls are TRBV7-3 and TRBJ2-3; maybe TRBD2 (5 bases). This CDR3 contains 15 residues. Trimming shortened V by 4 bases and J by 6 bases, and 17 bases separated the two germline ends. The germline V gene encodes CDR1 SGHTA and CDR2 FQGTGA. Here the CDR3 DNA reads TGTGCCAGCAGCTCGCAGAGCGGCTCGAGGGATACGCAGTATTTT. This translates into CASSSQSGSRDTQYF.

The V gene is TRBV7-2, the J gene TRBJ1-6; 8 nucleotides agree with TRBD1. V was pared by 2 bases and J by 5 bases, with 2 bases of the junction left unmatched. The CDR3 is made up of 15 amino acids. Germline V CDR1 and CDR2: SGHTA, FQGNSA. CDR3 region: CASSLKQGDNSPLHF. The CDR3 DNA follows: TGTGCCAGCAGCTTAAAACAGGGGGATAATTCACCCCTCCACTTT.

This clonotype showed up just once. The chain employs TRBV7-8 and TRBJ2-1; maybe TRBD2 (5 bases). The V end lost 5 bases, the J end lost 8 bases, and 25 bases lay between the germline ends. This CDR3 has 17 amino acids. The germline CDR1 and CDR2 sequences are SGHVS and FQNEAQ. Written as DNA, the CDR3 is TGTGCCAGCAGCACTCGCCGGGATAGTTTAGTGGTCGATGAGCAGTTCTTC. This encodes CASSTRRDSLVVDEQFF.

The chain is built from TRBV9 and TRBJ2-2, with D hard to call. Trimming removed 0 bases from V and 6 bases from J, with 15 bases in between. CDR1 is SGDLS, CDR2 YYNGEE, per germline. The CDR3 loop spans 16 amino acids. The CDR3 DNA follows: TGTGCCAGCAGCGTAGGTCTTAGCAATCTGGCCGGGGAGCTGTTTTTT. This codes for CASSVGLSNLAGELFF.

This clonotype was seen only once. The J gene is TRBJ2-1, the V gene TRBV11-2; D gene unclear. The germline V and J ends were trimmed by 2 bases and 5 bases, with 22 bases remaining between them. This CDR3 comprises 18 residues. In germline, CDR1 is SGHAT, CDR2 FQNNGV. CDR3 coding DNA: TGTGCCAGCAGCTTATACCGCCAAAGTGGGGTCTTAAACAATGAGCAGTTCTTC. Encoded protein: CASSLYRQSGVLNNEQFF.

The rearrangement uses TRBV19 and TRBJ1-5; a weak D match, TRBD1 (5 bases). Germline V gene lookup returns CDR1 LNHDA and CDR2 SQIVND (reference sequence). This CDR3 region has 14 residues. V gave up 6 bases and J gave up 6 bases, with 15 bases separating them. In DNA form, the CDR3 reads TGTGCCAGTAGGGACAATCTTGGGGGTCAGCCCCAGCATTTT. It translates to CASRDNLGGQPQHF.

This chain connects TRBV12-3 or TRBV12-4 to TRBJ2-2; TRBD2 matches at 12 bases. V lost 5 bases, J lost 4 bases, and 11 bases stayed unmatched. The CDR3 has 18 residues. The CDR3 is CASSRLAGEKWSTGELFF. For the CDR3, the DNA is TGTGCCAGCAGTCGACTAGCGGGAGAGAAGTGGAGCACCGGGGAGCTGTTTTTT.

This clonotype was seen more than once but under ten times. This chain links TRBV7-6 with TRBJ1-5, with D perhaps matching TRBD1 (6 bases). V lost 2 bases, J lost 2 bases, and 7 bases lay in between. CDR1 SGHVS and CDR2 FNYEAQ come from the germline V gene. CDR3 length: 14 amino acids. The CDR3 loop reads CASSLQGRNQPQHF. The CDR3 nucleotides read TGTGCCAGCAGCTTACAGGGGCGCAATCAGCCCCAGCATTTT.

The V and J genes are TRBV2 and TRBJ1-1; no definite D call. V was cut by 2 bases and J by 4 bases, with 8 bases left in between. Germline V gene lookup returns CDR1 SNHLY and CDR2 FYNNEI. The length of the CDR3 is 13 residues. CDR3 DNA: TGTGCCAGCAGTGAAAGGGTTATCACTGAAGCTTTCTTT. Its protein product is CASSERVITEAFF.

This clonotype appeared a few times. J is TRBJ1-1 and V is TRBV5-5; D is undetermined. The CDR3 runs to 14 residues. Germline-derived CDR1 and CDR2 are SGHKS and YYEKEE (reference sequence). The V end lost 0 bases, the J end lost 0 bases, and 6 bases lay between the germline ends. In DNA form, the CDR3 reads TGTGCCAGCAGCTTGGATGTGGTGAACACTGAAGCTTTCTTT. It encodes CASSLDVVNTEAFF.